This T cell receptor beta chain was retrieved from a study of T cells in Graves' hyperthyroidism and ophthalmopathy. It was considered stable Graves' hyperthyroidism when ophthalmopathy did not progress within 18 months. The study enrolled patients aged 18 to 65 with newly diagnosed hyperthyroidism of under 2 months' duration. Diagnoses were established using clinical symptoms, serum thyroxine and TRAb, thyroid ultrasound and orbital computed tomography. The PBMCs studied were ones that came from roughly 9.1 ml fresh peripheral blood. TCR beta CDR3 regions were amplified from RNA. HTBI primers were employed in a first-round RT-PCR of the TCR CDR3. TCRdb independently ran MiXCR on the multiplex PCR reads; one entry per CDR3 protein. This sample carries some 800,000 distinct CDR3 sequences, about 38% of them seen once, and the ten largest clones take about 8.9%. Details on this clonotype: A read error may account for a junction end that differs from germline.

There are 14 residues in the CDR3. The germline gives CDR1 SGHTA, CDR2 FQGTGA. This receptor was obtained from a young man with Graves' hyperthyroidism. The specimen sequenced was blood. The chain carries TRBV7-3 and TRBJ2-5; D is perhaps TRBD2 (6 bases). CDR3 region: CASRDSSAQEAQYF. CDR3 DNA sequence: TGTGCCAGCAGAGACTCTAGCGCGCAAGAGGCCCAGTACTTC.